The 12 T cell receptor beta chains presented below share a single source sample, sequenced in a study of T cell responses to AZD1222 COVID-19 vaccine listed by TCRdb under 2021. The library came from the immunoSEQ multiplex PCR assay. TCRdb holds this immuneACCESS table with in-frame rearrangements only. Some clones are missing; in checked studies, unresolved V genes explain under half, and the rest has no known cause. This sample gives 93,000 or so clones in total; 91% of them show up just once. The ten largest make up 35% to 50% of the sample. The sample's time point label, in plain terms: baseline before first vaccination. This specimen consisted of peripheral blood, obtained on day 0 of AZD1222 vaccination. The receptors originated from an adult in good health.

The chain recombines TRBV30 with TRBJ1-1; D call uncertain. This CDR3 contains 15 residues. V was cut by 5 bases and J by 11 bases, with 27 bases left in between. Germline CDR1 reads GTSNPN; CDR2 reads SVGIG (reference sequence). The CDR3 here is CAWGPPPARKGEAFF. For the CDR3, the DNA is TGTGCCTGGGGGCCCCCTCCGGCTCGGAAGGGTGAGGCTTTCTTT.

The chain carries TRBV20-1 and TRBJ2-4; no clear D gene. The V and J ends lost 3 bases and 1 base respectively, with 13 bases between them. The CDR3 spans 15 residues. Germline CDR1 is DFQATT and CDR2 is SNEGSKA (reference sequence). DNA of the CDR3: TGCAGTGCTAGTGAGCACGGATGGGCCAAAAACATTCAGTACTTC. Amino acid sequence: CSASEHGWAKNIQYF.

This clone was seen a few times. This chain uses TRBV7-2 with TRBJ1-5, with D possibly TRBD1 on 6 matching bases. Germline CDR1 reads SGHTA; CDR2 reads FQGNSA. The CDR3 consists of 15 residues. Trimming cost V 3 bases and J 0 bases, with 9 bases left between them. CDR3 sequence (DNA): TGTGCCAGCAGCTTGGGACACTATAGCAATCAGCCCCAGCATTTT. It encodes CASSLGHYSNQPQHF.

V is TRBV4-2 and J is TRBJ1-3; D unresolved. CDR3 length: 12 amino acids. Germline-derived CDR1 and CDR2 are LGHNA and YNFKEQ. V dropped 6 bases and J dropped 8 bases, with 11 bases sitting between them. CDR3 sequence reads: CASRSGVDTIYF. CDR3 sequence (DNA): TGTGCCAGCAGGTCTGGGGTGGACACCATATATTTT.

The V call is TRBV30, the J call TRBJ1-2, with TRBD1 matching over 7 bases. J gave up 10 bases and V 5 bases, and 10 bases lay outside the gene matches. In germline, CDR1 is GTSNPN, CDR2 SVGIG (reference sequence). CDR3 size: 12 residues. The CDR3 region has the DNA TGTGCCTGGGTTCATCTGGGGACAGTCTACACCTTC. Amino acids: CAWVHLGTVYTF.

The chain combines TRBV11-2 with TRBJ2-1, with D tentatively TRBD2 (6 bases). Per germline, CDR1 SGHAT and CDR2 FQNNGV. The CDR3 runs to 13 residues. Trimming took off 4 bases at V and 4 bases at J, with 8 bases between the two ends. The CDR3 DNA reads as TGTGCCAGCAGCTGGGGGGATTACAATGAGCAGTTCTTC. It translates to CASSWGDYNEQFF.

This chain connects TRBV6-4 to TRBJ2-5; the match to TRBD1 covers 9 bases. Trimming at V came to 4 bases and at J to 6 bases, leaving 9 bases not matched to a gene. Germline CDR1 MRHNA, CDR2 SNTAGT. The CDR3 spans 15 residues. This chain's CDR3 is CASSGIRDREKTQYF. CDR3 DNA: TGTGCCAGCAGTGGAATCCGGGACAGGGAAAAGACCCAGTACTTC.

Remarks on this clone: A read error may account for a junction end that differs from germline. This chain uses TRBV3-1 (or the pseudogene TRBV3-2) with TRBJ2-1, with TRBD2 identical over 12 bases. Per germline, CDR1 LGHDT and CDR2 YNNKEL (reference sequence). The CDR3 has 13 amino acids. CDR3 loop: CASSQGRLAGVLF. The CDR3 nucleotides read TGTGCCAGCAGCCAGGGACGACTAGCGGGGGTCCTCTTC.

The chain couples TRBV7-8 to TRBJ2-7; 9 nucleotides align to TRBD2. This CDR3 has 15 amino acids. Germline CDR1 reads SGHVS; CDR2 reads FQNEAQ. V was pared by 5 bases and J by 7 bases, with 12 bases of the junction left unmatched. For the CDR3, the DNA is TGTGCCAGCAGCCCCCTGCGGGAGGGCCCCGGGGAGCAGTACTTC. Protein: CASSPLREGPGEQYF. The full variable domain, with the rest looked up from reference TRBV7-8 and TRBJ2-7, is GAGVSQSPRYKVAKRGQDVALRCDPISGHVSLFWYQQALGQGPEFLTYFQNEAQLDKSGLPSDRFFAERPEGSVSTLKIQRTQQEDSAVYLCASSPLREGPGEQYFGPGTRLTVT.

The V and J genes are TRBV28 and TRBJ2-1; TRBD2 matches at 14 bases. The CDR3 totals 15 residues. After removal of 6 bases from V and 10 bases from J, the junction contained 8 bases not matched to a gene. The V gene's germline CDR1 is MDHEN and CDR2 SYDVKM. The CDR3: CASRSGTSGRREQFF. The CDR3, as DNA: TGTGCCAGCAGATCCGGGACTAGCGGGAGACGGGAGCAGTTCTTC.

V and J are TRBV2 and TRBJ2-1; 13 bases line up with TRBD2. Trimming cost V 8 bases and J 0 bases; bases outside gene matches: 4. Germline V gene lookup returns CDR1 SNHLY and CDR2 FYNNEI. The CDR3 runs to 16 residues. The CDR3 bases are TGTGCCAGCGAGGGACTAGCGGGAACCTCCTACAATGAGCAGTTCTTC. Its protein product is CASEGLAGTSYNEQFF.

The V and J genes are TRBV30 and TRBJ2-1; 7 nucleotides line up with TRBD2. CDR3 size: 15 residues. The ends lost 2 bases at V and 4 bases at J; junction bases unmatched: 8. The germline gives CDR1 GTSNPN, CDR2 SVGIG (reference sequence). In DNA, the CDR3 is TGTGCCTGGAGTCGCGAGGGACTAACTTACAATGAGCAGTTCTTC. It yields the protein CAWSREGLTYNEQFF. The entire variable domain, with the rest obtained from reference TRBV30 and TRBJ2-1, is as follows: SQTIHQWPATLVQPVGSPLSLECTVEGTSNPNLYWYRQAAGRGLQLLFYSVGIGQISSEVPQNLSASRPQDRQFILSSKKLLLSDSGFYLCAWSREGLTYNEQFFGPGTRLTVL.